This TCR beta chain comes out of a study of blood T cell repertoires in COVID-19. Study background: Specimens from acute and convalescent COVID-19 originated in the United States, Italy and Spain.

TCRdb's copy holds only in-frame clones and misses some; the assay was immunoSEQ multiplex PCR. Among about 190,000 clones listed, roughly 84% were seen once. The CDR3 is 14 amino acids. V was pared by 2 bases and J by 2 bases, with 8 bases between. The germline CDR1 and CDR2 sequences are MRHNA and SNTAGT. This clone was counted ten times or more. In Cohort 3, a recovered donor had either two negative PCRs, clearance, or symptom resolution. V and J are TRBV6-4 and TRBJ2-3; weak D call: TRBD2 (7 bases). The TCR originated in a woman aged 30 to 39 who had recovered from COVID-19. The sample comprised PBMCs or T cells enriched from blood (not recorded which). The CDR3 DNA reads as TGTGCCAGCAGTGACGGGGGGGCCACAGATACGCAGTATTTT. Translated, it gives CASSDGGATDTQYF.